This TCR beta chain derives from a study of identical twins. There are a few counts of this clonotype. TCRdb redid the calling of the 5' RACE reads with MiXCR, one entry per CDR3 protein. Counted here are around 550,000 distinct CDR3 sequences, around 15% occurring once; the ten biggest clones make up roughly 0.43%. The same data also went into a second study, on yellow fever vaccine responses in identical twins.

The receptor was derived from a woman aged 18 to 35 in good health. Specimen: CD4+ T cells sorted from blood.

CDR3 nucleotides: TGTGCCAGCAGCGTAGCTACCGGGGAGCTGTTTTTT. This codes for CASSVATGELFF. The rearrangement links TRBV9 to TRBJ2-2, with unresolved D. This CDR3 is built from 12 residues. Germline assignment: CDR1 SGDLS and CDR2 YYNGEE. V lost 0 bases and J lost 5, with 2 bases in between.